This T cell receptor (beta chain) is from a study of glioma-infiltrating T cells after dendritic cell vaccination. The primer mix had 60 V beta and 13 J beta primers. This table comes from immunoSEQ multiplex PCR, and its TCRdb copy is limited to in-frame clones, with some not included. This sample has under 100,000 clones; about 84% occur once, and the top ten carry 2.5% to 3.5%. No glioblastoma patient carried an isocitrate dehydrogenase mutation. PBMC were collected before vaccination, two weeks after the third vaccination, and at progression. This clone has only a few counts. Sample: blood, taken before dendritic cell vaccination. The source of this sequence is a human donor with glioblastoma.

The CDR3 spells CASSLPGGETQYF. The CDR3 DNA is TGTGCCAGCAGTCTCCCAGGAGGAGAGACCCAGTACTTC. The V and J genes are TRBV6-1 and TRBJ2-5, with D perhaps TRBD2 (5 bases). The germline V and J ends were trimmed by 5 bases and 4 bases, with 11 bases remaining between them. CDR3 length equals 13 residues. Germline V gene lookup returns CDR1 MNHNS and CDR2 SASEGT.